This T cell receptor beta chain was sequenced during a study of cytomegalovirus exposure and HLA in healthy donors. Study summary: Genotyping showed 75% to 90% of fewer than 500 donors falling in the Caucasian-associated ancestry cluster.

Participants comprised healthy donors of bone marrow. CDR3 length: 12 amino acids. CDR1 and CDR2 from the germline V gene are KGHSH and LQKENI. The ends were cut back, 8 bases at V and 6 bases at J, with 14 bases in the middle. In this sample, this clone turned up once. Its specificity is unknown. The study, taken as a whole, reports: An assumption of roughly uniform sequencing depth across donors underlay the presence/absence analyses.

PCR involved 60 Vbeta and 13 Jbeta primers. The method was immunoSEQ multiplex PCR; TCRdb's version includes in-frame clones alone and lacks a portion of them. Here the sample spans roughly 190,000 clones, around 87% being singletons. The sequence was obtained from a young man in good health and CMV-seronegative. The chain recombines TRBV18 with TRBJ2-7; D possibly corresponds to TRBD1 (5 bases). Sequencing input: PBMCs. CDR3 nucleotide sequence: TGTGCCAGCCAGTCTCAGGGATCCGAGCAGTACTTC. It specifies CASQSQGSEQYF.